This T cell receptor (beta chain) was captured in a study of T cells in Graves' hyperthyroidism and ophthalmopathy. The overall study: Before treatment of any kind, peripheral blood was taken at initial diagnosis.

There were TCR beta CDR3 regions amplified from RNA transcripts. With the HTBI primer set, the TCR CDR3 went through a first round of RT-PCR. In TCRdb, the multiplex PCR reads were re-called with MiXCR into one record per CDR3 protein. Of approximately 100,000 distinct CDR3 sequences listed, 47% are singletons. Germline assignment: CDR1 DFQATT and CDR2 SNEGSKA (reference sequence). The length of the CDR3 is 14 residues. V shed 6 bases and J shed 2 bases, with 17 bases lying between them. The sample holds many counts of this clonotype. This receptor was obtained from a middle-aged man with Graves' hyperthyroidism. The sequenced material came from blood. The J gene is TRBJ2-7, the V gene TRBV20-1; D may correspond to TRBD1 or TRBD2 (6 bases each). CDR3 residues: CSATSGGSTYEQYF. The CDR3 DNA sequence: TGCAGTGCCACCTCCGGGGGCTCTACCTACGAGCAGTACTTC.